A selection of T cell receptor beta chains follows, all from one sample in a study of blood T cell repertoires in COVID-19. Sequenced by immunoSEQ multiplex PCR; TCRdb stores in-frame clones only, minus some. The sample consists of roughly 180,000 clones, 70% to 90% of them appearing once. Sequencing used peripheral blood. These receptors came from a man between 65 and 80 years old with active or convalescent COVID-19. The CDR3 runs from the conserved cysteine through the conserved F or W. A D gene is named only where the DNA matches it firmly. Clone size is not always given. Where it is, it says once, few, many or a class for expanded clones.

clone_size: -
v_call: TRBV28
d_call: -
j_call: TRBJ1-6
cdr3_aa: CASSPGDSSNSPLHF
cdr3_nt: TGTGCCAGCAGTCCAGGGGATTCGAGTAATTCACCCCTCCACTTT

clone_size: -
v_call: TRBV5-8
d_call: TRBD1
j_call: TRBJ2-1
cdr3_aa: CASSLGAGGSSYNEQFF
cdr3_nt: TGTGCCAGCAGCTTGGGTGCAGGGGGAAGCTCCTACAATGAGCAGTTCTTC

clone_size: -
v_call: TRBV11-2
d_call: -
j_call: TRBJ2-7
cdr3_aa: CASSFSESSYEQYF
cdr3_nt: TGTGCCAGCAGCTTTAGTGAGAGCTCCTACGAGCAGTACTTC

clone_size: -
v_call: TRBV7-9
d_call: TRBD1
j_call: TRBJ1-4
cdr3_aa: CASTGQRNEKLFF
cdr3_nt: TGTGCCAGTACGGGACAGCGTAATGAAAAACTGTTTTTT

clone_size: -
v_call: TRBV28
d_call: TRBD1
j_call: TRBJ1-1
cdr3_aa: CASKTGGRTEAFF
cdr3_nt: TGTGCCAGCAAAACAGGGGGCAGGACTGAAGCTTTCTTT

clone_size: -
v_call: TRBV28
d_call: -
j_call: TRBJ1-3
cdr3_aa: CASKAGGPSRNTIYF
cdr3_nt: TGTGCCAGCAAAGCGGGAGGCCCATCGCGAAACACCATATATTTT

clone_size: -
v_call: TRBV3-1/TRBV3-2
d_call: -
j_call: TRBJ1-3
cdr3_aa: CASSQDYRPHSGNTIYF
cdr3_nt: TGTGCCAGCAGCCAGGACTACAGACCTCACTCTGGAAACACCATATATTTT

clone_size: -
v_call: TRBV29-1
d_call: TRBD2
j_call: TRBJ2-2
cdr3_aa: CSVGLAGITGELFF
cdr3_nt: TGCAGCGTGGGACTAGCGGGAATCACCGGGGAGCTGTTTTTT

clone_size: -
v_call: TRBV5-1
d_call: TRBD1
j_call: TRBJ1-4
cdr3_aa: CASHDRGINEKLFF
cdr3_nt: TGCGCCAGCCACGACAGGGGAATTAATGAAAAACTGTTTTTT

clone_size: -
v_call: TRBV6-2/TRBV6-3
d_call: TRBD1
j_call: TRBJ1-5
cdr3_aa: CASSYHQGAGQPQHF
cdr3_nt: TGTGCCAGCAGTTATCATCAGGGGGCGGGACAGCCCCAGCATTTT

clone_size: -
v_call: TRBV6-1
d_call: -
j_call: TRBJ2-1
cdr3_aa: CASSEVHRYNEQFF
cdr3_nt: TGTGCCAGCAGTGAAGTTCATCGGTACAATGAGCAGTTCTTC

clone_size: -
v_call: TRBV7-8
d_call: TRBD1
j_call: TRBJ1-5
cdr3_aa: CASSRRDRGSNQPQHF
cdr3_nt: TGTGCCAGCAGCCGCCGGGACAGGGGGTCCAATCAGCCCCAGCATTTT

clone_size: few
v_call: TRBV19
d_call: -
j_call: TRBJ1-5
cdr3_aa: CASSLRDNQPQHF
cdr3_nt: TGTGCCAGTAGTCTCAGGGACAATCAGCCCCAGCATTTT

clone_size: -
v_call: TRBV6-2/TRBV6-3
d_call: TRBD2
j_call: TRBJ2-6
cdr3_aa: CASSGAGVIPGANVLTF
cdr3_nt: TGTGCCAGCAGTGGGGCGGGAGTAATCCCTGGGGCCAACGTCCTGACTTTC

clone_size: -
v_call: TRBV18
d_call: TRBD1
j_call: TRBJ1-3
cdr3_aa: CASSPGTGDSGNTIYF
cdr3_nt: TGTGCCAGCTCACCCGGGACAGGGGATTCTGGAAACACCATATATTTT

clone_size: -
v_call: TRBV10-1
d_call: TRBD1
j_call: TRBJ2-2
cdr3_aa: CASSEAGGITGELFF
cdr3_nt: TGCGCCAGCAGTGAGGCAGGGGGCATCACCGGGGAGCTGTTTTTT

clone_size: -
v_call: TRBV7-2
d_call: TRBD1
j_call: TRBJ1-5
cdr3_aa: CASRISGTDYQPQHF
cdr3_nt: TGTGCCAGCAGGATATCCGGGACAGACTATCAGCCCCAGCATTTT

clone_size: -
v_call: TRBV7-3
d_call: -
j_call: TRBJ2-1
cdr3_aa: CASSPRAGEQFF
cdr3_nt: TGTGCCAGCAGCCCACGGGCGGGTGAGCAGTTCTTC

clone_size: -
v_call: TRBV15
d_call: TRBD1
j_call: TRBJ2-6
cdr3_aa: CATSRGDRVGANVLTF
cdr3_nt: TGTGCCACCAGCAGAGGGGACAGGGTCGGGGCCAACGTCCTGACTTTC

clone_size: -
v_call: TRBV9
d_call: TRBD2
j_call: TRBJ2-5
cdr3_aa: CASSAGLAGQTQYF
cdr3_nt: TGTGCCAGCAGCGCCGGACTAGCGGGACAGACCCAGTACTTC

clone_size: -
v_call: TRBV12-3/TRBV12-4
d_call: -
j_call: TRBJ1-1
cdr3_aa: CASSLVEQGEAFF
cdr3_nt: TGTGCCAGCAGTTTAGTCGAACAGGGAGAAGCTTTCTTT

clone_size: -
v_call: TRBV6-5
d_call: -
j_call: TRBJ2-1
cdr3_aa: CASSYSGTPYNEQFF
cdr3_nt: TGTGCCAGCAGTTACTCAGGGACACCTTACAATGAGCAGTTCTTC

clone_size: -
v_call: TRBV5-1
d_call: -
j_call: TRBJ1-1
cdr3_aa: CASSLNAAFKGTEAFF
cdr3_nt: TGCGCCAGCAGCCTAAACGCGGCTTTTAAAGGCACTGAAGCTTTCTTT

clone_size: -
v_call: TRBV9
d_call: -
j_call: TRBJ2-7
cdr3_aa: CASSPGDFSSYEQYF
cdr3_nt: TGTGCCAGCAGCCCGGGAGACTTTTCCTCCTACGAGCAGTACTTC

clone_size: -
v_call: TRBV30
d_call: -
j_call: TRBJ1-2
cdr3_aa: CAWSTGSVYGYTF
cdr3_nt: TGTGCCTGGAGTACCGGGTCCGTCTATGGCTACACCTTC